These 29 T cell receptor beta chains originate from one sample sequenced in a study of CD8 T cells in ankylosing spondylitis. TCRdb re-called the 5' RACE reads through MiXCR, storing one row per CDR3 protein. The sample lists roughly 670,000 distinct CDR3 sequences, around 19% occurring once. Their cognate antigens are unknown. Overall study findings and caveats: Seemingly characteristic of ankylosing spondylitis blood was a TCR beta motif consisting of eight highly homologous variants.

The sample consisted of blood, either unsorted or a sorted T cell fraction (not recorded which). Receptors were obtained from a male donor with ankylosing spondylitis.

The gene calls are TRBV20-1 and TRBJ2-1, with 8 bases fitting TRBD2. CDR1 and CDR2 from the germline V gene are DFQATT and SNEGSKA (reference sequence). This CDR3 region has 14 residues. Germline trimming cut 5 bases from V and 4 bases from J; bases unmatched to any gene: 7. CDR3 coding DNA: TGCAGTGCTGGAAGCGGGGGATTTTACAATGAGCAGTTCTTC. It codes for CSAGSGGFYNEQFF.

This clonotype was detected ten times or more. The V gene is TRBV3-1, the J gene TRBJ2-5; TRBD2 might be the D (5 bases). CDR1 and CDR2 (germline): LGHDT, YNNKEL (reference sequence). The CDR3 spans 15 residues. The V end was cut by 0 bases, the J end by 4 bases, with 12 bases between. CDR3 loop: CASSQDLRAAETQYF. Written as DNA, the CDR3 is TGTGCCAGCAGCCAAGATTTAAGAGCGGCAGAGACCCAGTACTTC.

This clonotype was counted between two and nine times. The chain couples TRBV5-6 to TRBJ1-1, with D maybe TRBD1 (6 bases). Looked up from germline, CDR1 is SGHDT and CDR2 is YYEEEE. The CDR3 is 15 amino acids. Trimming shortened V by 4 bases and J by 4 bases, and 17 bases separated the two germline ends. This chain's CDR3 is CASSPRGDRITEAFF. The CDR3 DNA is TGTGCCAGCAGCCCGAGGGGGGATCGGATCACTGAAGCTTTCTTT.

V and J are TRBV5-6 and TRBJ2-7, with D uncertain. V lost 2 bases to trimming and J lost 2 bases, with 8 bases between them. Germline assignment: CDR1 SGHDT and CDR2 YYEEEE. This CDR3 is built from 13 residues. CDR3 in amino acids: CASSLQSTYEQYF. The CDR3 DNA reads as TGTGCCAGCAGCTTACAATCCACCTACGAGCAGTACTTC.

Many counts were recorded for this clonotype. The chain carries TRBV5-1 and TRBJ2-1, with D possibly matching TRBD2 (6 bases). V lost 0 bases and J 4 bases, leaving 11 bases between the germline ends. Germline-derived CDR1 and CDR2 are SGHRS and YFSETQ. The CDR3 runs 15 residues. The CDR3 loop reads CASSLEGGTYNEQFF. CDR3 nucleotides: TGCGCCAGCAGCTTGGAGGGCGGGACTTACAATGAGCAGTTCTTC.

V gene TRBV5-6 combines with J gene TRBJ1-3, with D perhaps TRBD1 (6 bases). The germline V gene encodes CDR1 SGHDT and CDR2 YYEEEE. The CDR3 runs 15 residues. Trimming took off 4 bases at V and 8 bases at J, with 19 bases between the two ends. The CDR3 here is CASSRGAGVEDTIYF. CDR3 DNA: TGTGCCAGCAGCCGCGGGGCAGGGGTCGAGGACACCATATATTTT.

This clonotype has ten or more counts. The CDR3 here is CASSLDDGHEQYF. The CDR3 nucleotides read TGCGCCAGCAGCTTGGACGACGGTCACGAGCAGTACTTC. This rearrangement joins TRBV5-1 to TRBJ2-7, with unresolved D. V lost 0 bases and J lost 5, with 9 bases in between. CDR1 is SGHRS, CDR2 YFSETQ, per germline. The CDR3 is made up of 13 amino acids. Full variable domain (missing parts from reference TRBV5-1 and TRBJ2-7): KAGVTQTPRYLIKTRGQQVTLSCSPISGHRSVSWYQQTPGQGLQFLFEYFSETQRNKGNFPGRFSGRQFSNSRSEMNVSTLELGDSALYLCASSLDDGHEQYFGPGTRLTVT.

In its sample, this clonotype was seen a few times. CDR3 amino acids: CASSSFDRKGDEQFF. The CDR3 DNA follows: TGCGCCAGCAGCTCCTTCGACAGGAAGGGCGATGAGCAGTTCTTC. The chain carries TRBV5-1 and TRBJ2-1, with TRBD1 as a possible D gene (6 bases). This CDR3 spans 15 amino acids. Germline CDR1 SGHRS, CDR2 YFSETQ. The V and J ends lost 3 bases and 8 bases respectively, with 18 bases between them.

This clonotype was picked up a small number of times. The chain is built from TRBV5-6 and TRBJ1-2; weak D call: TRBD1 (6 bases). The V gene lost 1 base and the J gene lost 5 bases, with 9 bases spanning the gap. Germline lookup yields CDR1 SGHDT and CDR2 YYEEEE. CDR3 length: 13 amino acids. This chain's CDR3 is CASSLTGKYGYTF. Written as DNA, the CDR3 is TGTGCCAGCAGCTTGACAGGGAAATATGGCTACACCTTC.

The genes are TRBV7-8 and TRBJ2-2; 9 bases are a match to TRBD2. This CDR3 is 17 amino acids long. After removal of 2 bases from V and 6 bases from J, the junction contained 10 bases not matched to a gene. CDR1 and CDR2 (germline): SGHVS, FQNEAQ. The CDR3 loop is CASSLPAGGVKAGELFF. The CDR3 DNA follows: TGTGCCAGCAGCTTACCCGCGGGGGGGGTGAAGGCCGGGGAGCTGTTTTTT. Full variable domain (rest looked up from reference TRBV7-8 and TRBJ2-2): GAGVSQSPRYKVAKRGQDVALRCDPISGHVSLFWYQQALGQGPEFLTYFQNEAQLDKSGLPSDRFFAERPEGSVSTLKIQRTQQEDSAVYLCASSLPAGGVKAGELFFGEGSRLTVL.

This clonotype has more than one count but fewer than ten. This sequence joins TRBV5-1 and TRBJ1-1, with D hard to call. CDR1 is SGHRS, CDR2 YFSETQ, per germline. This CDR3 has 15 amino acids. The V and J ends lost 0 bases and 5 bases respectively, with 14 bases between them. The CDR3 is CASSLGPGIKTEAFF. The DNA of the CDR3 is TGCGCCAGCAGCTTGGGTCCGGGAATCAAGACTGAAGCTTTCTTT. Full variable domain (missing parts from reference TRBV5-1 and TRBJ1-1): KAGVTQTPRYLIKTRGQQVTLSCSPISGHRSVSWYQQTPGQGLQFLFEYFSETQRNKGNFPGRFSGRQFSNSRSEMNVSTLELGDSALYLCASSLGPGIKTEAFFGQGTRLTVV.

This clonotype was seen more than once but under ten times. The chain joins TRBV7-8 to TRBJ2-2, with a weak D call TRBD2 (5 bases). This CDR3 is 14 amino acids long. Looked up from germline, CDR1 is SGHVS and CDR2 is FQNEAQ. V was cut by 7 bases and J by 1 base, with 10 bases left in between. The CDR3 bases are TGTGCCAGCAAAAAAGGAGGGAACACCGGGGAGCTGTTTTTT. Translating gives CASKKGGNTGELFF.

The genes are TRBV27 and TRBJ2-7; D may correspond to TRBD1 or TRBD2 (5 bases each). V was shortened by 3 bases and J by 2 bases, with 14 bases between the two germline ends. Germline assignment: CDR1 MNHEY and CDR2 SMNVEV (reference sequence). The CDR3 extends over 15 amino acids. CDR3 protein: CASSLEARATYEQYF. In DNA, the CDR3 is TGTGCCAGCAGTTTGGAGGCCAGGGCGACCTACGAGCAGTACTTC.

This clonotype occurred a few times. This sequence joins TRBV29-1 and TRBJ2-1; 12 nucleotides line up with TRBD2. V gave up 6 bases and J gave up 4 bases; unmatched junction bases: 4. Germline CDR1 reads SQVTM; CDR2 reads ANQGSEA. The CDR3 is made up of 14 amino acids. CDR3: CSVAGLAGYNEQFF. The DNA for the CDR3 is TGCAGCGTCGCCGGACTAGCGGGGTACAATGAGCAGTTCTTC.

This clonotype was detected ten times or more. The CDR3 sequence: CASSPGTGGGTEAFF. CDR3 DNA: TGCGCCAGCAGCCCAGGGACAGGGGGCGGGACTGAAGCTTTCTTT. This chain links TRBV5-1 with TRBJ1-1; 12 bases map to TRBD1. V lost 4 bases to trimming and J lost 5 bases; unmatched junction nucleotides: 6. Germline CDR1 and CDR2: SGHRS and YFSETQ. The CDR3 extends over 15 amino acids.

The J gene is TRBJ2-7, the V gene TRBV20-1, with TRBD2 as a possible D gene (5 bases). V lost 5 bases and J lost 2, with 19 bases in between. Germline V gives CDR1 DFQATT, CDR2 SNEGSKA (reference sequence). CDR3 length equals 15 residues. CDR3 region: CSARGTDPRPYEQYF. The CDR3 DNA reads as TGCAGTGCTCGGGGAACGGATCCCCGACCCTACGAGCAGTACTTC.

The chain combines TRBV9 with TRBJ1-2, with a possible D match to TRBD1 (6 bases). This CDR3 is 15 amino acids long. Germline values: CDR1 SGDLS, CDR2 YYNGEE. V was shortened by 3 bases and J by 0 bases, with 12 bases between the two germline ends. CDR3 DNA sequence: TGTGCCAGCAGCGCCACAGGGTTAGCTAACTATGGCTACACCTTC. Residues: CASSATGLANYGYTF.

J is TRBJ2-7 and V is TRBV5-5; D might be TRBD1 or TRBD2, each matching 5 bases. V was clipped by 0 bases and J by 7 bases, with 20 bases between them. This CDR3 spans 16 amino acids. Germline loops: CDR1 SGHKS, CDR2 YYEKEE (reference sequence). The CDR3 loop reads CASSLAGAGTIGEQYF. CDR3 bases: TGTGCCAGCAGCTTGGCCGGAGCAGGGACGATAGGGGAGCAGTACTTC.

The chain joins TRBV12-3 or TRBV12-4 to TRBJ2-6; D not resolved. This CDR3 is 13 amino acids long. V was clipped by 6 bases and J by 6 bases, with 9 bases between them. DNA for the CDR3: TGTGCCAGCAGCCTCAATACGGCCAACGTCCTGACTTTC. Amino acids: CASSLNTANVLTF.

The V call is TRBV12-3 or TRBV12-4, the J call TRBJ2-1; D is uncertain. V was clipped by 8 bases and J by 2 bases, with 13 bases between them. The CDR3 sequence is 14 residues long. As DNA, the CDR3 is TGTGCCAGCGGTTGGGAAGGGCCCTACAATGAGCAGTTCTTC. Translating it yields CASGWEGPYNEQFF.

This clonotype has a handful of counts. The chain couples TRBV10-3 to TRBJ1-2, with D maybe TRBD1 (6 bases). V was pared by 7 bases and J by 4 bases, with 10 bases between. This CDR3 has 12 residues. In germline, CDR1 is ENHRY, CDR2 SYGVKD. The DNA of the CDR3 is TGTGCCATCAACGGGGACACCTATGGCTACACCTTC. Its protein is CAINGDTYGYTF.

This chain connects TRBV7-9 to TRBJ2-7; no reliable D call. Deletions cut 3 bases from V and 6 bases from J, with 6 bases between. Germline CDR1 and CDR2: SEHNR and FQNEAQ (reference sequence). The CDR3 consists of 11 residues. The CDR3 bases are TGTGCCAGCAGCTTCGGGCCCGAGCAGTACTTC. This translates into CASSFGPEQYF.

The V and J genes are TRBV4-1 and TRBJ1-1, with D perhaps TRBD1 (6 bases). The germline CDR1 and CDR2 sequences are MGHRA and YSYEKL. The CDR3 sequence is 20 residues long. Trimming stripped 0 bases from V and 10 bases from J, with 33 bases between. CDR3 in DNA: TGCGCCAGCAGCCAAGAAGGGGGGGGGCGAAGCATTGTCGCAGCTTTTGGAGCTTTCTTT. It is translated as CASSQEGGGRSIVAAFGAFF.

J is TRBJ2-1 and V is TRBV7-9; D perhaps matches TRBD2 (6 bases). The CDR3 consists of 15 residues. Germline assignment: CDR1 SEHNR and CDR2 FQNEAQ (reference sequence). V was cut by 2 bases and J by 7 bases, with 15 bases left in between. CDR3 sequence (DNA): TGTGCCAGCAGCTTAATGGGGGGTCAGATTAATGAGCAGTTCTTC. It encodes CASSLMGGQINEQFF.

This chain connects TRBV28 to TRBJ2-1; tentatively, D is TRBD2 (5 bases). From germline, CDR1 is MDHEN and CDR2 SYDVKM. V was trimmed by 3 bases and J by 7 bases, leaving 10 bases between them. CDR3 size: 13 residues. The CDR3, as DNA: TGTGCCAGCAGTTTGGATAGGAGGAATGAGCAGTTCTTC. Translation gives CASSLDRRNEQFF.

This clonotype was found a few times. The V call is TRBV5-6, the J call TRBJ1-2; maybe TRBD1 (6 bases). The CDR3 runs 13 residues. Trimming pared 3 bases from V and 7 bases from J, leaving 13 bases between. Germline lookup yields CDR1 SGHDT and CDR2 YYEEEE. The CDR3, as DNA: TGTGCCAGCAGCTCAGGGGTCTTCTTTGGCTACACCTTC. Translating gives CASSSGVFFGYTF.

This clonotype was counted between two and nine times. The rearrangement joins TRBV4-3 to TRBJ1-6; D perhaps matches TRBD1 (5 bases). The germline V and J ends were trimmed by 0 bases and 7 bases, with 7 bases remaining between them. Germline CDR1 is LGHNA and CDR2 is YSLEER. The CDR3 is 14 amino acids. The CDR3 loop is CASSQDRVNSPLHF. In DNA form, the CDR3 reads TGCGCCAGCAGCCAAGACAGGGTGAATTCACCCCTCCACTTT.

This clonotype was seen ten or more times. The CDR3 loop is CSARRGGSYNEQFF. Written as DNA, the CDR3 is TGCAGCGCCCGGAGAGGGGGTTCCTACAATGAGCAGTTCTTC. The genes are TRBV29-1 and TRBJ2-1, with D tentatively TRBD1 (6 bases). Germline CDR1 SQVTM, CDR2 ANQGSEA. The CDR3 length is 14 residues. Trimming removed 7 bases at V and 1 base at J, with 14 bases between.

This CDR3 reads CASRPLATLGSTDTQYF. The CDR3 DNA follows: TGTGCCAGCAGGCCGCTAGCGACCCTGGGGAGCACAGATACGCAGTATTTT. The chain uses TRBV27 and TRBJ2-3; tentatively, D is TRBD2 (6 bases). With 6 bases removed from V and 0 bases from J, the gap between germline ends came to 19 bases. There are 17 residues in the CDR3. Germline CDR1 MNHEY, CDR2 SMNVEV (reference sequence).